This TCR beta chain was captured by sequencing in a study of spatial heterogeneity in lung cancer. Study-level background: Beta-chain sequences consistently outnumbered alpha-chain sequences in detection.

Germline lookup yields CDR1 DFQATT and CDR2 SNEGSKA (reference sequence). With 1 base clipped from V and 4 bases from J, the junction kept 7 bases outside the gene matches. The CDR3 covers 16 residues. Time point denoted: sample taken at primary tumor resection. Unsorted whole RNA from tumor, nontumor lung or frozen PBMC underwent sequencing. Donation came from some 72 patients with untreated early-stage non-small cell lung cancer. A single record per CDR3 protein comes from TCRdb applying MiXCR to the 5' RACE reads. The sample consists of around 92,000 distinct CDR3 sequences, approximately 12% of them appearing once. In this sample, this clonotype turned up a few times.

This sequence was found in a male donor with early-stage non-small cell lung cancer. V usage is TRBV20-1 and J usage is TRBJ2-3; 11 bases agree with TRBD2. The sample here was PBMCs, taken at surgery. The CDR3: CSARVLSGRAPDTQYF. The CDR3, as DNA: TGCAGTGCTAGAGTCCTTAGCGGGAGGGCCCCAGATACGCAGTATTTT.